This T cell receptor beta chain was identified in a study of CD8 T cells in ankylosing spondylitis. Quantitative 5'-RACE with molecular barcodes was used to make the TCR beta libraries. One entry per CDR3 protein, called by TCRdb with MiXCR from the 5' RACE reads. The table shows about 240,000 distinct CDR3 sequences, with about 10% occurring only once. Study findings and constraints: Ankylosing spondylitis blood appeared to be characterized by a TCR beta motif of about 8 highly homologous variants.

V lost 0 bases to trimming and J lost 1 base, with 7 bases between them. The CDR3 spans 14 residues. Germline V gene data show CDR1 as SGHKS and CDR2 as YYEKEE (reference sequence). At least ten counts were recorded for this clonotype. Its specificity is unknown. The rearrangement links TRBV5-5 to TRBJ1-1; D unclear. The TCR was taken from a male donor with ankylosing spondylitis or in good health (not recorded which). Specimen: blood, either unsorted or a sorted T cell fraction (not recorded which). As DNA, the CDR3 is TGTGCCAGCAGCTTGGTCGACGAGAACACTGAAGCTTTCTTT. Translation: CASSLVDENTEAFF.